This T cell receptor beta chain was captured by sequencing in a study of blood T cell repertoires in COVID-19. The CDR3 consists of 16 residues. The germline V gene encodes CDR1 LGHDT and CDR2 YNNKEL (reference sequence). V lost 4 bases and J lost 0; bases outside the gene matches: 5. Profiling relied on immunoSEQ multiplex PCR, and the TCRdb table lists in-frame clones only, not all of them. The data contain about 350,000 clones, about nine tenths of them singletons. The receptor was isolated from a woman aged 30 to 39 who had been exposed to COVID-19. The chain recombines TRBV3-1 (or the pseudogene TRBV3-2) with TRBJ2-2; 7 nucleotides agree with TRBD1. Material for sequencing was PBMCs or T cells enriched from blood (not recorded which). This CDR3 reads CASSPRTGPNTGELFF. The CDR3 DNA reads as TGTGCCAGCAGCCCTCGGACAGGTCCGAACACCGGGGAGCTGTTTTTT.